This TCR beta chain was sequenced during a study of CD8+CD57+ T cells in acquired aplastic anemia. Study-wide background: The sorted CD4+ and CD8+ cells yielded an average roughly 3 ug of DNA.

General study findings and limits: Approximately 28 CD8+ CDR3 sequences were shared between patients and controls.

This clonotype was seen a handful of times. Its antigen is currently unknown. The trim removed 4 bases at V and 2 bases at J, leaving 5 bases unmatched. The germline V gene has CDR1 SNHLY and CDR2 FYNNEI. The CDR3 is made up of 14 amino acids. CD8+CD57+ cell expansion, shown by flow cytometry, had occurred in the patients selected for sequencing. The template used for profiling TCR beta VDJ and CDR3 was genomic DNA. TCRdb re-called the reads with MiXCR, one entry per CDR3 protein. The table includes roughly 150,000 distinct CDR3 sequences, roughly 48% detected once. The V gene is TRBV2, the J gene TRBJ2-7; 7 bases fit TRBD2. The sequencing input was sorted CD4+, CD8+, or CD8+CD57+ T cells (not recorded which) from PBMCs. The receptor comes from a human donor with aplastic anemia. The DNA of the CDR3 is TGTGCCAGCAGTGGACGGGGGGAGGCCTACGAGCAGTACTTC. Its translation: CASSGRGEAYEQYF.